This TCR beta chain was observed in a study of control samples from healthy donors and cancer patients. This CDR3 comprises 13 residues. V shed 7 bases and J shed 2 bases, with 8 bases lying between them. Germline-derived CDR1 and CDR2 are MNHEY and SVGAGI. This clone appeared once. Using immunoSEQ multiplex PCR, the repertoire was profiled, and TCRdb retains in-frame clones only, with some absent. The sample shows 20,000 to 25,000 clones, approximately 81% of them seen only once. The TCR originated in a man between 60 and 75 years old with colorectal cancer. The sequencing input was PBMCs. The genes are TRBV6-5 and TRBJ2-2; D ambiguous. CDR3 DNA: TGTGCCAGCACCTCCCCCAACACCGGGGAGCTGTTTTTT. Protein product: CASTSPNTGELFF.